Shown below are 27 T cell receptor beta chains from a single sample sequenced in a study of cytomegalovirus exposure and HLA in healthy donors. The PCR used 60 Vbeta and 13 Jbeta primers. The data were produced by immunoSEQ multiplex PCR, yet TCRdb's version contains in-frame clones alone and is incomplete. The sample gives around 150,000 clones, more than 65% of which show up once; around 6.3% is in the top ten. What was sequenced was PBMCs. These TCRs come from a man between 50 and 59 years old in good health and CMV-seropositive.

The CDR3 protein is CAWSVRTSGKNEQFF. For the CDR3, the DNA is TGTGCCTGGAGCGTAAGGACTAGCGGGAAGAATGAGCAGTTCTTC. The rearrangement joins TRBV30 to TRBJ2-1; 12 bases match TRBD2. Trimming cost V 3 bases and J 7 bases; bases outside gene matches: 7. There are 15 residues in the CDR3. Per the germline V gene, CDR1 is GTSNPN and CDR2 is SVGIG (reference sequence).

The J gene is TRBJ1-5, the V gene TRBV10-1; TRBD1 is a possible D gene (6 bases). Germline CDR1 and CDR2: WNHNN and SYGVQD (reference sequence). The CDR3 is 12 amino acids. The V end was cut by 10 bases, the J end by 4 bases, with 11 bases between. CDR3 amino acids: CATRQENQPQHF. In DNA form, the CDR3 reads TGCGCCACCCGACAGGAAAATCAGCCCCAGCATTTT.

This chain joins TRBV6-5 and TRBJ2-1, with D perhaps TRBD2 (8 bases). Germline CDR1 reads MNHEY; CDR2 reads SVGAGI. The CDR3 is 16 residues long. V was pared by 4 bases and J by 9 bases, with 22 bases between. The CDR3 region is CASSSQGVAGYGEQFF. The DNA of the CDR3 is TGTGCCAGCAGTTCCCAGGGGGTAGCGGGATATGGTGAGCAGTTCTTC.

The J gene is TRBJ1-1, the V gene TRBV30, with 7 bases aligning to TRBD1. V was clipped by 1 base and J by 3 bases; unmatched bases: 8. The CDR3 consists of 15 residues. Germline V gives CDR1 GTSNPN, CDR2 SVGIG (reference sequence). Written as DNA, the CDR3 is TGTGCCTGGAGTGGACAGGGTGGCGAATACACTGAAGCTTTCTTT. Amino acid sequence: CAWSGQGGEYTEAFF.

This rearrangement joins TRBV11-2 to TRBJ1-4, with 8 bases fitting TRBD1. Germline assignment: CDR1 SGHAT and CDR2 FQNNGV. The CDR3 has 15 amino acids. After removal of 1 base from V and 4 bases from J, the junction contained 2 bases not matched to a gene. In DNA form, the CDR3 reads TGTGCCAGCAGCTTAGGGGACAGGTATAATGAAAAACTGTTTTTT. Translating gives CASSLGDRYNEKLFF.

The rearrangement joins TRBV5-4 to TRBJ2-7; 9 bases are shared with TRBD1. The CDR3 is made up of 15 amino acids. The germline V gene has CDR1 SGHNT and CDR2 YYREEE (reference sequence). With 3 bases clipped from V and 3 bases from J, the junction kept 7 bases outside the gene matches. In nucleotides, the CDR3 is TGTGCCAGCAGCTCCGGGAACAGGGGGCTCTACGAGCAGTACTTC. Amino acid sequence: CASSSGNRGLYEQYF. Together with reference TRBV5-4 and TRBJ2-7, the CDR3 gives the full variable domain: ETGVTQSPTHLIKTRGQQVTLRCSSQSGHNTVSWYQQALGQGPQFIFQYYREEENGRGNFPPRFSGLQFPNYSSELNVNALELDDSALYLCASSSGNRGLYEQYFGPGTRLTVT.

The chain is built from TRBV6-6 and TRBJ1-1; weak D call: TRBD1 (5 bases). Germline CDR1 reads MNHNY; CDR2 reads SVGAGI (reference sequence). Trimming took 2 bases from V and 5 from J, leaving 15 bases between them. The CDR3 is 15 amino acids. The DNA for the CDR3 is TGTGCCAGCAGTTACAGGACGGAGCGGGGGACTGAAGCTTTCTTT. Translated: CASSYRTERGTEAFF.

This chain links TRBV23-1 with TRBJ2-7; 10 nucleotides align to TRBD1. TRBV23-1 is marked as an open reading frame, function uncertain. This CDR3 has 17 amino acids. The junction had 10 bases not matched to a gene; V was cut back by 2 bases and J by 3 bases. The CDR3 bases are TGCGCCAGCAGTCAACTCCTCACTCGGGACAGGGGCTACGAGCAGTACTTC. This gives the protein CASSQLLTRDRGYEQYF.

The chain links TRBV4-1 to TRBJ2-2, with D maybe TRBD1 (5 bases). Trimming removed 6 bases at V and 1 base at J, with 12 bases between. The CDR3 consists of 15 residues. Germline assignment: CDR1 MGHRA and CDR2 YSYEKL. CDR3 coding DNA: TGCGCCAGCAGTCAGGCAGGGAAGAACACCGGGGAGCTGTTTTTT. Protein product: CASSQAGKNTGELFF.

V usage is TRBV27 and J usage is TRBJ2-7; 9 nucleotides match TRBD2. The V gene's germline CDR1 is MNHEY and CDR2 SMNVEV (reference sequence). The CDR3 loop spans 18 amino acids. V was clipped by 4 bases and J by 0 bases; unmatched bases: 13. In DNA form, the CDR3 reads TGTGCCAGCAGTTCCCCACCAAGCGCTAGCGGGGCCTCCTACGAGCAGTACTTC. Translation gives CASSSPPSASGASYEQYF.

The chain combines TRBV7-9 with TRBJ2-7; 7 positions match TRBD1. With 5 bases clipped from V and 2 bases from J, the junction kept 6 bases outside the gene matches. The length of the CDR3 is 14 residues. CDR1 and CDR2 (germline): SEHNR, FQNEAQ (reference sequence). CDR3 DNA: TGTGCCAGCAGCCAGAGGACAGGTGCCTACGAGCAGTACTTC. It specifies CASSQRTGAYEQYF.

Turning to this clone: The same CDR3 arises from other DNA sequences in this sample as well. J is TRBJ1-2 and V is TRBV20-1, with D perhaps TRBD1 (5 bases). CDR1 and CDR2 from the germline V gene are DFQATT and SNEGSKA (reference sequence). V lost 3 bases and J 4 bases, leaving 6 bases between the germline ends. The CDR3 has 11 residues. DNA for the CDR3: TGCAGTGCTAGGCAGGGCTATGGCTACACCTTC. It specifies CSARQGYGYTF.

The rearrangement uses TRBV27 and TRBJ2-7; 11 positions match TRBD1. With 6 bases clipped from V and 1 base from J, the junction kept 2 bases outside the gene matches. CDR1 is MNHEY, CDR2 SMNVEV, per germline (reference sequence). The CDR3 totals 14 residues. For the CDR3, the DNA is TGTGCCAGCAGCGGGACAGGGGGATCCTACGAGCAGTACTTC. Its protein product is CASSGTGGSYEQYF.

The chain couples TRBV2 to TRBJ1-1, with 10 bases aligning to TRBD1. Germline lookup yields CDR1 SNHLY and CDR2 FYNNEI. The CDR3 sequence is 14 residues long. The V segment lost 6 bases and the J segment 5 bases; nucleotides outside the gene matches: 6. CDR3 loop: CASSQGTGETEAFF. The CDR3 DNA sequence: TGTGCCAGCAGCCAAGGGACAGGGGAAACTGAAGCTTTCTTT.

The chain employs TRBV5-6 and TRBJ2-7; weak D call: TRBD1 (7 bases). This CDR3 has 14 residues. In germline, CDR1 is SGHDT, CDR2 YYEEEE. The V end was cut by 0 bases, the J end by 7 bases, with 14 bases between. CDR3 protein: CASSLVSQGGEQYF. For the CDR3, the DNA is TGTGCCAGCAGCTTGGTTTCGCAGGGGGGTGAGCAGTACTTC.

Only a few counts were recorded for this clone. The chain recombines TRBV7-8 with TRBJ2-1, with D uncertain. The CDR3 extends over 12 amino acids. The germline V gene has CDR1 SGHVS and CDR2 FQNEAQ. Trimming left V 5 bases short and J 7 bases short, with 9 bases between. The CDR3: CASSPRVNEQFF. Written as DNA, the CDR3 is TGTGCCAGCAGCCCCCGAGTAAATGAGCAGTTCTTC.

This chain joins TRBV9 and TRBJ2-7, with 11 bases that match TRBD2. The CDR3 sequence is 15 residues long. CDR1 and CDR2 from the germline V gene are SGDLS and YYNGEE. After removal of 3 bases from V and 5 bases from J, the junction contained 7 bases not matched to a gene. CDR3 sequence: CASSELGLAGNEQYF. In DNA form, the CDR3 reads TGTGCCAGCAGCGAACTAGGACTAGCGGGTAACGAGCAGTACTTC.

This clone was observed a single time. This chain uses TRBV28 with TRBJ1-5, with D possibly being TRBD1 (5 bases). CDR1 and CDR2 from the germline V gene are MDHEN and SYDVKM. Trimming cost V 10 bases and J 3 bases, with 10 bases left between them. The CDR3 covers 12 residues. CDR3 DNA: TGTGCCACCGCACAGGTCAATCAGCCCCAGCATTTT. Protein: CATAQVNQPQHF.

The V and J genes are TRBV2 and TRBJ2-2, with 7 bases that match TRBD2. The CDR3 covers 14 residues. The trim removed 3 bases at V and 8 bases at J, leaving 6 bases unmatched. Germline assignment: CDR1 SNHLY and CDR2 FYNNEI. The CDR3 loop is CASSDQTSSGELFF. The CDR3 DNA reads TGTGCCAGCAGTGACCAGACTAGCTCTGGGGAGCTGTTTTTT.

Here the CDR3 reads CASSAGALDTQYF. In DNA form, the CDR3 reads TGTGCCAGTAGTGCGGGAGCGTTAGATACGCAGTATTTT. V is TRBV19 and J is TRBJ2-3, with 7 positions matching TRBD2. The V gene end was trimmed by 5 bases and the J gene end by 5 bases; junction bases not matched to a gene: 4. The CDR3 extends over 13 amino acids. CDR1 is LNHDA, CDR2 SQIVND, per germline (reference sequence).

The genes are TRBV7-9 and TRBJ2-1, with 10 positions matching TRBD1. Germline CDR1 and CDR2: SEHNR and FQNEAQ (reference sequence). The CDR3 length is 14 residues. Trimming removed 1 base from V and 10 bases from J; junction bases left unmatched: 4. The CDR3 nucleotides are TGTGCCAGCAGCTTAGGGGGGGACAGGGGCGAGCAGTTCTTC. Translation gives CASSLGGDRGEQFF.

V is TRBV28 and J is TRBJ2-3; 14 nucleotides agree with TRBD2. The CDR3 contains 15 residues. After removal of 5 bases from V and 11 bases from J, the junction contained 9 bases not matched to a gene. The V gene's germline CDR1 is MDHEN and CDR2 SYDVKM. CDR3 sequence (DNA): TGTGCCAGCAGTCAACCCGGGACTAGCGGGAGTGGGCAGTATTTT. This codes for CASSQPGTSGSGQYF.

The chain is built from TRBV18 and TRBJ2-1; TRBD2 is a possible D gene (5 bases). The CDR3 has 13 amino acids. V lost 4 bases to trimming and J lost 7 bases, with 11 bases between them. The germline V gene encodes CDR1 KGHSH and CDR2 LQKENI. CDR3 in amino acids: CASSQERSNEQFF. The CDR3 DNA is TGTGCCAGCTCACAGGAGCGGAGTAATGAGCAGTTCTTC.

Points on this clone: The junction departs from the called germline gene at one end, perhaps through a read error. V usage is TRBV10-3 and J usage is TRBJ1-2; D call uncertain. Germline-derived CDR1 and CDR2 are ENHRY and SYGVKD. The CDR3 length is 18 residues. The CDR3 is CAISEERGALKPSYDYTF. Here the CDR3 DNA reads TGTGCCATCAGTGAGGAGAGAGGTGCCTTGAAACCATCCTATGACTACACCTTC.

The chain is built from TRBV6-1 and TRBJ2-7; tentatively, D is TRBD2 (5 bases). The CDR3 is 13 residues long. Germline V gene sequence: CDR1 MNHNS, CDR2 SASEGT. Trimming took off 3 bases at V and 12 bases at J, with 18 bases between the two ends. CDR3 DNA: TGTGCCAGCAGTGAGGCTAGCCCAGGTTCACGGTACTTC. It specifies CASSEASPGSRYF.

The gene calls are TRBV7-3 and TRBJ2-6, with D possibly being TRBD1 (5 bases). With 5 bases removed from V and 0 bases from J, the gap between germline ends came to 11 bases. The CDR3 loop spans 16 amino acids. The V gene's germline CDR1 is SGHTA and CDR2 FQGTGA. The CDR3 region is CASSLSDSSGANVLTF. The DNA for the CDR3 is TGTGCCAGCAGCCTGAGTGACAGCTCTGGGGCCAACGTCCTGACTTTC.

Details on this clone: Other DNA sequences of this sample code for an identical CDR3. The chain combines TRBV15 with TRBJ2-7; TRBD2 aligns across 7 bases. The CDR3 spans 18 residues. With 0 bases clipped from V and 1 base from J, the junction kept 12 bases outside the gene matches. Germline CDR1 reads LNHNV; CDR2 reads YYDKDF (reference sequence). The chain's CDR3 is CATSRDLMETSRSYEQYF. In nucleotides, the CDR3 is TGTGCCACCAGCAGAGATCTAATGGAGACTAGCCGTTCCTACGAGCAGTACTTC. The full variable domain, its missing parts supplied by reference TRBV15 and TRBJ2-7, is DAMVIQNPRYQVTQFGKPVTLSCSQTLNHNVMYWYQQKSSQAPKLLFHYYDKDFNNEADTPDNFQSRRPNTSFCFLDIRSPGLGDTAMYLCATSRDLMETSRSYEQYFGPGTRLTVT.